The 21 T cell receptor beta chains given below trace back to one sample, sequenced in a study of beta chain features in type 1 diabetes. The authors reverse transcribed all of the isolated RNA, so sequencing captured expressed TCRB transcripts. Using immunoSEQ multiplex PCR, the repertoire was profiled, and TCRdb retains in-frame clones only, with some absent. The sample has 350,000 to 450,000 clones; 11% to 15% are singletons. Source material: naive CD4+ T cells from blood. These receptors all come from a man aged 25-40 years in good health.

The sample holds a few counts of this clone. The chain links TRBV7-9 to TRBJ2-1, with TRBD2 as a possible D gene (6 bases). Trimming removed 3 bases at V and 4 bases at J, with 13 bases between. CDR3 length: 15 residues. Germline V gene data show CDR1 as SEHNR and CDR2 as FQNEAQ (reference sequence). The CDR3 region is CASSFGPRGYNEQFF. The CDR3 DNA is TGTGCCAGCAGCTTCGGTCCCCGGGGGTACAATGAGCAGTTCTTC.

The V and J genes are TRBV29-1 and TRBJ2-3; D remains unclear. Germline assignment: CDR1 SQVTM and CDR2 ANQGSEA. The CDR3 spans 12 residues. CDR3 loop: CSFLFSTDTQYF. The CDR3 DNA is TGCAGTTTCCTTTTCAGCACAGATACGCAGTATTTT.

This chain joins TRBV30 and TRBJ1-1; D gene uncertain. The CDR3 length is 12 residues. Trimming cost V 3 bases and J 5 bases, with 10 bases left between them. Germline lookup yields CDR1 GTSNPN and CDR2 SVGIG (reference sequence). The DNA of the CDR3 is TGTGCCTGGAGACAGCGGGGAACTGAAGCTTTCTTT. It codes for CAWRQRGTEAFF.

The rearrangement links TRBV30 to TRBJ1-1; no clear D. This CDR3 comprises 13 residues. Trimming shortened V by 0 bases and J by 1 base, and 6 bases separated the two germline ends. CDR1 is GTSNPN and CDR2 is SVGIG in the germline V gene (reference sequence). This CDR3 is CAWSVWGNTEAFF. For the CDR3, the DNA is TGTGCCTGGAGTGTTTGGGGGAACACTGAAGCTTTCTTT.

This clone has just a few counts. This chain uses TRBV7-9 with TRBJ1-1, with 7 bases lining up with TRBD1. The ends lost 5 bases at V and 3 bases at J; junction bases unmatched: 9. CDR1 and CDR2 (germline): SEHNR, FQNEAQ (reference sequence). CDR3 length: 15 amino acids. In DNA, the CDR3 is TGTGCCAGCAGCGTAAGGGGGCAGGGGGACACTGAAGCTTTCTTT. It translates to CASSVRGQGDTEAFF.

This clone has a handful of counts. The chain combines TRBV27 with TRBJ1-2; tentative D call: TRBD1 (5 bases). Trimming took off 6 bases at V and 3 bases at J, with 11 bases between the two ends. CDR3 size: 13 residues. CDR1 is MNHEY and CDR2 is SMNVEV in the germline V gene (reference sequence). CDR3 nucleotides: TGTGCCAGCAGGAAAACAGGCCACTATGGCTACACCTTC. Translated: CASRKTGHYGYTF.

The CDR3 loop is CASSVASDTQYF. CDR3 sequence (DNA): TGTGCCAGCAGCGTAGCCAGTGATACGCAGTATTTT. The chain links TRBV9 to TRBJ2-3; no reliable D call. The CDR3 is 12 residues long. Trimming stripped 0 bases from V and 6 bases from J, with 5 bases between. Germline V gene data show CDR1 as SGDLS and CDR2 as YYNGEE.

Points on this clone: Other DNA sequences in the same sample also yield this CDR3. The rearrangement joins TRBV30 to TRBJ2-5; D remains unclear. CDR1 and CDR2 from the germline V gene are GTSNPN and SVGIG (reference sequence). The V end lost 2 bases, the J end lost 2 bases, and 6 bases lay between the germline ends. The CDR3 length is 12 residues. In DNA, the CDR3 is TGTGCCTGGAGTCCCGGGCAAGAGACCCAGTACTTC. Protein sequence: CAWSPGQETQYF.

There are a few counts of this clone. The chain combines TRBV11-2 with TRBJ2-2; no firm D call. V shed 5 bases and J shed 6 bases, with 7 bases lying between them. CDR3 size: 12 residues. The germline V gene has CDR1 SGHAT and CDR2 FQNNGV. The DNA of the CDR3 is TGTGCCAGCAGCGGCGAATCCGGGGAGCTGTTTTTT. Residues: CASSGESGELFF.

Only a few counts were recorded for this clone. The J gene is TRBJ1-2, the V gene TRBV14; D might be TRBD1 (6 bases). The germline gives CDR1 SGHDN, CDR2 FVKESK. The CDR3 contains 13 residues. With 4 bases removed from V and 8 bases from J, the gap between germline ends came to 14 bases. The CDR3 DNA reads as TGTGCCAGCAGCCGTAAAACAGGGTACGGCTACACCTTC. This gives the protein CASSRKTGYGYTF.

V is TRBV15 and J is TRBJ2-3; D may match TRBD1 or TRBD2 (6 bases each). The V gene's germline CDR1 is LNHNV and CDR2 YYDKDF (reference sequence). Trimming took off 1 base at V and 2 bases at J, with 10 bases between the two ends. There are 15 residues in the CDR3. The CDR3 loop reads CATSRAGAHTDTQYF. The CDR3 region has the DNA TGTGCCACCAGCAGAGCGGGGGCCCACACAGATACGCAGTATTTT.

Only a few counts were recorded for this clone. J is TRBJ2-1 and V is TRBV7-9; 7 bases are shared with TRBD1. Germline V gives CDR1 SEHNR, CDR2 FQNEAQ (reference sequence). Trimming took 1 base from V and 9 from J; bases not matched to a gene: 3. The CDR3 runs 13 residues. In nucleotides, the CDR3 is TGTGCCAGCAGCTTAGGACAGGGCTCTGAGCAGTTCTTC. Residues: CASSLGQGSEQFF.

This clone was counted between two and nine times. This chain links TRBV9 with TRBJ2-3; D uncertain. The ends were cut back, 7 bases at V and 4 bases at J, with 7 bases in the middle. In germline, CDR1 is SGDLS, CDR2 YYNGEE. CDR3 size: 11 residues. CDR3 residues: CASARSDTQYF. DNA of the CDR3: TGTGCCAGCGCTCGGTCAGATACGCAGTATTTT.

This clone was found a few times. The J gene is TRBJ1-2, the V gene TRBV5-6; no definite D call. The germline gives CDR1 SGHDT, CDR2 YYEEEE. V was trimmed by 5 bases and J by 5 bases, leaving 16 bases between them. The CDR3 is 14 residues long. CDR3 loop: CASSPDPKGYGYTF. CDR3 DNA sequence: TGTGCCAGCAGTCCGGATCCAAAGGGTTATGGCTACACCTTC.

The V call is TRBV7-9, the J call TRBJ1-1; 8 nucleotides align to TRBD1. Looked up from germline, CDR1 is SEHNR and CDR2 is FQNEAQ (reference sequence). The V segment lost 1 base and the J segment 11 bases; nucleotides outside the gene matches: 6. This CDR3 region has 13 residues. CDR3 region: CASSLGTGTIAFF. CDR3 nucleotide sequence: TGTGCCAGCAGCTTAGGGACAGGGACTATTGCTTTCTTT.

The CDR3 DNA follows: TGTGCCAGCAGCCTCGAGTGGGGGGCCTACGAGCAGTACTTC. This sequence encodes CASSLEWGAYEQYF. The chain uses TRBV7-2 and TRBJ2-7, with D tentatively TRBD2 (6 bases). The ends were cut back, 5 bases at V and 2 bases at J, with 13 bases in the middle. Germline CDR1 reads SGHTA; CDR2 reads FQGNSA. The CDR3 is 14 amino acids. Drawing the rest from reference TRBV7-2 and TRBJ2-7, the complete variable domain is GAGVSQSPSNKVTEKGKDVELRCDPISGHTALYWYRQSLGQGLEFLIYFQGNSAPDKSGLPSDRFSAERTGGSVSTLTIQRTQQEDSAVYLCASSLEWGAYEQYFGPGTRLTVT.

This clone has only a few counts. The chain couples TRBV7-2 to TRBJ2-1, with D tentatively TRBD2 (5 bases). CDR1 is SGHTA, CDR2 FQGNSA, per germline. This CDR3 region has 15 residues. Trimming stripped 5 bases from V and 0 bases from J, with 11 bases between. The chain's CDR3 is CASSGLGGSYNEQFF. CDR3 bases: TGTGCCAGCAGCGGACTCGGTGGCTCCTACAATGAGCAGTTCTTC.

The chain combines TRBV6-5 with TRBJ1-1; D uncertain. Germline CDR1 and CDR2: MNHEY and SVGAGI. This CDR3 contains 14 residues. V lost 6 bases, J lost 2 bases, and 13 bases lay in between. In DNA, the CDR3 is TGTGCCAGCAGAATGACATACTCAAACACTGAAGCTTTCTTT. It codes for CASRMTYSNTEAFF.

CDR3 in amino acids: CASSQDSGYNEQFF. The CDR3, as DNA: TGTGCCAGCAGCCAAGACTCAGGGTACAATGAGCAGTTCTTC. The chain combines TRBV4-2 with TRBJ2-1; maybe TRBD1 (5 bases). Germline V gene sequence: CDR1 LGHNA, CDR2 YNFKEQ. The V end was cut by 0 bases, the J end by 4 bases, with 7 bases between. This CDR3 contains 14 residues.

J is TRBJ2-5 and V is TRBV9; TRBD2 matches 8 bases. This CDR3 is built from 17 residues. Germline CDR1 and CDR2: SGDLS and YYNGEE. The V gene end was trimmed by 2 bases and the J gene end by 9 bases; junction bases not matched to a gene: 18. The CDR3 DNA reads TGTGCCAGCAGCGTGACGGCTGGCGGGAGGCCTCGGGAGGCCCAGTACTTC. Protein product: CASSVTAGGRPREAQYF.

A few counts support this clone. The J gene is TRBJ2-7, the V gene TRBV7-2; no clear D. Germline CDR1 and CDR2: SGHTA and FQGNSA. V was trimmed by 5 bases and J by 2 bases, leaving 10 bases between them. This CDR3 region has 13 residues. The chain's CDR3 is CASSPDIPYEQYF. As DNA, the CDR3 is TGTGCCAGCAGCCCGGATATACCCTACGAGCAGTACTTC.